This TCR beta chain was sequenced for a study of T cell responses to AZD1222 COVID-19 vaccine. General study results and limits: Reportedly, nearly half the spike-specific TCRs target unmutated variant regions.

With 1 base clipped from V and 2 bases from J, the junction kept 7 bases outside the gene matches. Germline V gene sequence: CDR1 KGHSH, CDR2 LQKENI. The CDR3 covers 17 residues. Method: immunoSEQ multiplex PCR; TCRdb's copy keeps in-frame clones and lacks some. Of about 120,000 clones listed, roughly 90% are singletons. Regarding this clone: Its antigen is undetermined.

The sequenced sample was peripheral blood, obtained on day 0 of AZD1222 vaccination. This sequence joins TRBV18 and TRBJ2-5; the match to TRBD2 covers 10 bases. This sequence originates from an adult in good health. The CDR3, as DNA: TGTGCCAGCTCACCACTCGGCGCTAGCGGGGGACAAGAGACCCAGTACTTC. This encodes CASSPLGASGGQETQYF.